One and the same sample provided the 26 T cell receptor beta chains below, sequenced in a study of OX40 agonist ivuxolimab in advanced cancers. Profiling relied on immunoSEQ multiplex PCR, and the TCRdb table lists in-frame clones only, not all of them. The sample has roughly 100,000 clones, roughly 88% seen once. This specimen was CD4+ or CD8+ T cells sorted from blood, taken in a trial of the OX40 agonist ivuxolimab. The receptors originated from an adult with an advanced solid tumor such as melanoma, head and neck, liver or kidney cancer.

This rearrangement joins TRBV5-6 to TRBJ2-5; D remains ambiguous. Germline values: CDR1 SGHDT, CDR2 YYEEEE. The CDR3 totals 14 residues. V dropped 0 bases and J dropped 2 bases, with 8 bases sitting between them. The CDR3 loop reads CASSLGLVQETQYF. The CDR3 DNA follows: TGTGCCAGCAGCTTGGGTTTAGTACAAGAGACCCAGTACTTC.

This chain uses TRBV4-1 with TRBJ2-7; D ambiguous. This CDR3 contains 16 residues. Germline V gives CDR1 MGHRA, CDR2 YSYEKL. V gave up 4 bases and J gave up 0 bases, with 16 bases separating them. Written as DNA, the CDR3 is TGCGCCAGCAGCCCGGGCGCCTCCGCGAGCTCCTACGAGCAGTACTTC. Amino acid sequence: CASSPGASASSYEQYF.

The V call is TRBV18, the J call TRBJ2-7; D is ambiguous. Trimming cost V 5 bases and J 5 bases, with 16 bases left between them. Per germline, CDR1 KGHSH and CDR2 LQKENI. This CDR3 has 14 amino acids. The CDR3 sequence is CASSTSHSENEQYF. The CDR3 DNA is TGTGCCAGCTCAACCTCGCACAGTGAGAACGAGCAGTACTTC. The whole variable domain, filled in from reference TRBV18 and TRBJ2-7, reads NAGVMQNPRHLVRRRGQEARLRCSPMKGHSHVYWYRQLPEEGLKFMVYLQKENIIDESGMPKERFSAEFPKEGPSILRIQQVVRGDSAAYFCASSTSHSENEQYFGPGTRLTVT.

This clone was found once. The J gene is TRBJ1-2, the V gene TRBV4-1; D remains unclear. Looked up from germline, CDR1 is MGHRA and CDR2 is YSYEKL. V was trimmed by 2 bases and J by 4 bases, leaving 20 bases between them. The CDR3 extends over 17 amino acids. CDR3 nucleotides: TGCGCCAGCAGCCAAATGTGGTCTACAGTCCCTGGCTATGGCTACACCTTC. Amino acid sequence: CASSQMWSTVPGYGYTF.

CDR3 bases: TGTGCCAGCAGTTTGCCGGGACAGTGGGTAGGTCACTATGGCTACACCTTC. This sequence encodes CASSLPGQWVGHYGYTF. The gene calls are TRBV28 and TRBJ1-2, with 7 bases that match TRBD1. V lost 3 bases, J lost 3 bases, and 13 bases stayed unmatched. The CDR3 loop spans 17 amino acids. Germline V gives CDR1 MDHEN, CDR2 SYDVKM.

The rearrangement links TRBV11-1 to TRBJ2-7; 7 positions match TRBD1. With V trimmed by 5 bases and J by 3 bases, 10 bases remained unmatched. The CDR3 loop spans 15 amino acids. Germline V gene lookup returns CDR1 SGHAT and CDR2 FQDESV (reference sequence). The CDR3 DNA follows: TGTGCCAGCAGCACAGGGGAAACCCCATTCTACGAGCAGTACTTC. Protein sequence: CASSTGETPFYEQYF. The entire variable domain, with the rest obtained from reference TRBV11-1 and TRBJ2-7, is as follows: EAEVAQSPRYKITEKSQAVAFWCDPISGHATLYWYRQILGQGPELLVQFQDESVVDDSQLPKDRFSAERLKGVDSTLKIQPAELGDSAMYLCASSTGETPFYEQYFGPGTRLTVT.

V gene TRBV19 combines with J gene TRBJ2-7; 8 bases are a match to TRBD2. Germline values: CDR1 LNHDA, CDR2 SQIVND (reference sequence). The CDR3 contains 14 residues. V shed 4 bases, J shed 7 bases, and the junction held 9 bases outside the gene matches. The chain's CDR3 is CASSTGLELGEQYF. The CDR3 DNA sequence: TGTGCCAGTAGTACGGGACTAGAGTTGGGGGAGCAGTACTTC.

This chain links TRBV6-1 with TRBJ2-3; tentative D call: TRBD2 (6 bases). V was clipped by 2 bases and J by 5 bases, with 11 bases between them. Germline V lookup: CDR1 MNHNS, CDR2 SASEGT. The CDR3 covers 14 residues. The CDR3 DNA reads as TGTGCCAGCAGTGAAAGTCTAGCGAGAGATACGCAGTATTTT. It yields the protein CASSESLARDTQYF.

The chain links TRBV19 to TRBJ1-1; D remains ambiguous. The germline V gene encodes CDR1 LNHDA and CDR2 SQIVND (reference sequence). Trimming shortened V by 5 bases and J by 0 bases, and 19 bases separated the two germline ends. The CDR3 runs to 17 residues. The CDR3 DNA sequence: TGTGCCAGTAGTTGGAGGGTGGAGCCCAGTATGAACACTGAAGCTTTCTTT. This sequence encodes CASSWRVEPSMNTEAFF. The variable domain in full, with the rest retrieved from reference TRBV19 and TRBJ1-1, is DGGITQSPKYLFRKEGQNVTLSCEQNLNHDAMYWYRQDPGQGLRLIYYSQIVNDFQKGDIAEGYSVSREKKESFPLTVTSAQKNPTAFYLCASSWRVEPSMNTEAFFGQGTRLTVV.

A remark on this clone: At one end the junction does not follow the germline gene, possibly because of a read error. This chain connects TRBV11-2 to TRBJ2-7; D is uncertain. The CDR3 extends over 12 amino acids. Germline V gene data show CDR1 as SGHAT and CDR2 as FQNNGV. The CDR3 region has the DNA TGTGCCGGCAGCCTTTTCCCCCGCGAGCAGTACTTC. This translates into CAGSLFPREQYF.

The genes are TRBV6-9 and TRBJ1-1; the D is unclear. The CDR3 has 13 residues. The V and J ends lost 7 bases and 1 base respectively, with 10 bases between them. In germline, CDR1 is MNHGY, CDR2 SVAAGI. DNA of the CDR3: TGTGCCAGCAACGGACCAAGGAACACTGAAGCTTTCTTT. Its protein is CASNGPRNTEAFF.

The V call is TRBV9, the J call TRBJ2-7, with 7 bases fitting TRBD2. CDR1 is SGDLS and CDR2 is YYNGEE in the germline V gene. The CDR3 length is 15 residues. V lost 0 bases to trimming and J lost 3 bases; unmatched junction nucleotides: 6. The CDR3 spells CASSVGASGVYEQYF. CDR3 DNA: TGTGCCAGCAGCGTAGGAGCTAGCGGAGTCTACGAGCAGTACTTC.

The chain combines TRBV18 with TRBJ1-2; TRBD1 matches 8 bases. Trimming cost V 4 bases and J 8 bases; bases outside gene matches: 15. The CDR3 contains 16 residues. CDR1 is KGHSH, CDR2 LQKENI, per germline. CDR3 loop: CASSLGGQGAARGYTF. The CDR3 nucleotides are TGTGCCAGCTCACTAGGAGGACAGGGCGCCGCGCGGGGCTACACCTTC.

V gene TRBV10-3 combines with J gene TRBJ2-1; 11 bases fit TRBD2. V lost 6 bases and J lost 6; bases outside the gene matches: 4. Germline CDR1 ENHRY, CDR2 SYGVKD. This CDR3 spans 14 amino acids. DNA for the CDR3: TGTGCCATCAGCCTAGCGGGAGGAGGCAATGAGCAGTTCTTC. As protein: CAISLAGGGNEQFF.

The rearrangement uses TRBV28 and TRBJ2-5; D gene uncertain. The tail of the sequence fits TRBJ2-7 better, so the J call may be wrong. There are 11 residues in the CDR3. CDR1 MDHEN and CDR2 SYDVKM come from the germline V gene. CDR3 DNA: TGTGCCAGCAGACTCAGGAGCGAGCAGTACTTC. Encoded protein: CASRLRSEQYF.

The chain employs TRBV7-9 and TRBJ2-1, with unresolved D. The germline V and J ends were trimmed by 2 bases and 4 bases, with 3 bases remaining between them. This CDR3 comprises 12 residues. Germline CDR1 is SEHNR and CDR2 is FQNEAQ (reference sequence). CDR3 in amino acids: CASSLNYNEQFF. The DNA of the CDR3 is TGTGCCAGCAGCTTAAATTACAATGAGCAGTTCTTC.

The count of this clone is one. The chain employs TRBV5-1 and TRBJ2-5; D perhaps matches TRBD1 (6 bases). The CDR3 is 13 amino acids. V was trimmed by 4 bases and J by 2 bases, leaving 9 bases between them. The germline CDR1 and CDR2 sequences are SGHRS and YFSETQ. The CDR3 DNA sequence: TGCGCCAGCAGCGGTAGGGGGCAAGAGACCCAGTACTTC. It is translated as CASSGRGQETQYF.

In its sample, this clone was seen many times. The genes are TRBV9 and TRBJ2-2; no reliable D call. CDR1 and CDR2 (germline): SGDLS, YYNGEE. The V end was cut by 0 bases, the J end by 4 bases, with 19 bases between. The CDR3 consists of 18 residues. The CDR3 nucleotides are TGTGCCAGCAGCGTAGAACCCCCCTGGGAAAGTGTCACCGGGGAGCTGTTTTTT. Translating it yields CASSVEPPWESVTGELFF.

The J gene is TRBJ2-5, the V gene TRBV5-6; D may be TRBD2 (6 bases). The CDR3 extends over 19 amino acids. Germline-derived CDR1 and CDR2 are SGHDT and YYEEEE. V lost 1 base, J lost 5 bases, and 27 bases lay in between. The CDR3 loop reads CASSLWYGTRRVFEETQYF. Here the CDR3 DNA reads TGTGCCAGCAGCTTGTGGTATGGGACCCGGAGGGTATTTGAGGAGACCCAGTACTTC.

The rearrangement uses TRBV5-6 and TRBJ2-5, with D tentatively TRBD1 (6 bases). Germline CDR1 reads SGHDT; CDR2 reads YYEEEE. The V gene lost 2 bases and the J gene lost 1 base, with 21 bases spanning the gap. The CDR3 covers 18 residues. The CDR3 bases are TGTGCCAGCAGCTTTATGAGTATGGGGGCTGCCAGCCAAGAGACCCAGTACTTC. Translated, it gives CASSFMSMGAASQETQYF.

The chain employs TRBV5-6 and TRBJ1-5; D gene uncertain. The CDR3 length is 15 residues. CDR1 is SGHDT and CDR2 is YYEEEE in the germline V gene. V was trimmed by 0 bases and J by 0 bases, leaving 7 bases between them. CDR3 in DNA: TGTGCCAGCAGCTTGGAGGGATATAGCAATCAGCCCCAGCATTTT. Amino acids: CASSLEGYSNQPQHF. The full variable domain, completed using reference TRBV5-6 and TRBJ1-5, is DAGVTQSPTHLIKTRGQQVTLRCSPKSGHDTVSWYQQALGQGPQFIFQYYEEEERQRGNFPDRFSGHQFPNYSSELNVNALLLGDSALYLCASSLEGYSNQPQHFGDGTRLSIL.

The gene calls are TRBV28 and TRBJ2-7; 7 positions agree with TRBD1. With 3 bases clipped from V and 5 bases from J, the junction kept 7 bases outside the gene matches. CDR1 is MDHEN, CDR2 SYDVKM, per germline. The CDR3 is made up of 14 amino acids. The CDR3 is CASSLATGYNEQYF. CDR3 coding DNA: TGTGCCAGCAGTTTGGCGACAGGGTACAACGAGCAGTACTTC. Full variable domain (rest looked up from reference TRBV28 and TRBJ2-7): DVKVTQSSRYLVKRTGEKVFLECVQDMDHENMFWYRQDPGLGLRLIYFSYDVKMKEKGDIPEGYSVSREKKERFSLILESASTNQTSMYLCASSLATGYNEQYFGPGTRLTVT.

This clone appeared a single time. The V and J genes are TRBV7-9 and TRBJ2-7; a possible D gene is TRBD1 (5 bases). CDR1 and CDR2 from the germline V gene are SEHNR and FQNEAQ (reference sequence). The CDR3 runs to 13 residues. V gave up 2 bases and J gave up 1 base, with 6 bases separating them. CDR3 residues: CASSLRQSYEQYF. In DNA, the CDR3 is TGTGCCAGCAGCTTACGACAGTCCTACGAGCAGTACTTC.

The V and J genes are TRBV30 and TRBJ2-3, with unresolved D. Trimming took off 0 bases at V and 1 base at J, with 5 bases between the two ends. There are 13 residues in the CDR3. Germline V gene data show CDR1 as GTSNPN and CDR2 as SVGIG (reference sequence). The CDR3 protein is CAWSVDRTDTQYF. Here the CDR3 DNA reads TGTGCCTGGAGTGTAGACCGCACAGATACGCAGTATTTT. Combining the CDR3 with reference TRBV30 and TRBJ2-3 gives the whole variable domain SQTIHQWPATLVQPVGSPLSLECTVEGTSNPNLYWYRQAAGRGLQLLFYSVGIGQISSEVPQNLSASRPQDRQFILSSKKLLLSDSGFYLCAWSVDRTDTQYFGPGTRLTVL.

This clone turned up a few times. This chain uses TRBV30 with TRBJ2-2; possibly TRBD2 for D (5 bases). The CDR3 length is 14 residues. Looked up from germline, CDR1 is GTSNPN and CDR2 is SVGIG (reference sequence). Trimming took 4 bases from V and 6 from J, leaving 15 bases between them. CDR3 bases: TGTGCCTGGACTGTGGGTGAGGGAGCCGGGGAGCTGTTTTTT. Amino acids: CAWTVGEGAGELFF.

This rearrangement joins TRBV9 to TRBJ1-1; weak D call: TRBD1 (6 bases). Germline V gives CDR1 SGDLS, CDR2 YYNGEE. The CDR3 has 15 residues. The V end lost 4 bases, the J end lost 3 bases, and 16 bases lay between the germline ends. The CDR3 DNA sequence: TGTGCCAGCAGCCTAGCTGGGGGGCCGGACACTGAAGCTTTCTTT. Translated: CASSLAGGPDTEAFF. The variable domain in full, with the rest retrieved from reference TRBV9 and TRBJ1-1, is DSGVTQTPKHLITATGQRVTLRCSPRSGDLSVYWYQQSLDQGLQFLIQYYNGEERAKGNILERFSAQQFPDLHSELNLSSLELGDSALYFCASSLAGGPDTEAFFGQGTRLTVV.